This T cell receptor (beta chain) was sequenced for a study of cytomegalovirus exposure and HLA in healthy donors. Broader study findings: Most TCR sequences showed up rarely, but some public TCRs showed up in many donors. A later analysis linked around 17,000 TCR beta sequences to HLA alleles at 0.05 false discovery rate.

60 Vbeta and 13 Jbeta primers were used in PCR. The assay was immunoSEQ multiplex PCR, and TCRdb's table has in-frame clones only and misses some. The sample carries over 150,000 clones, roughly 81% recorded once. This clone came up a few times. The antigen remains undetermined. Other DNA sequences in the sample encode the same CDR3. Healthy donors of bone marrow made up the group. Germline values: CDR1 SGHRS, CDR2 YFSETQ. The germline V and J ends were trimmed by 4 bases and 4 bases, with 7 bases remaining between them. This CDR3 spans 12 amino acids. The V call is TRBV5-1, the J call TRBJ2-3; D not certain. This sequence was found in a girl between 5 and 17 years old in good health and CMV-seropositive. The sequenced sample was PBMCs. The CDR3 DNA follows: TGCGCCAGCAGCCTACTCTCAGATACGCAGTATTTT. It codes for CASSLLSDTQYF.